The TCR beta chain described here comes from a study of blood T cell repertoires in COVID-19. The wider study: Both acute and convalescent COVID-19 samples were obtained from the United States, Italy and Spain. The analysed material was cDNA or gDNA that came from T cells, B-cell-depleted T cells, or PBMCs.

Study processing details: Cell counts per sample came from amplifying reference gene primers. Profiled with immunoSEQ multiplex PCR; TCRdb holds only in-frame clones, not every one. The V and J calls and clone size come from that table; D and trimming were worked out from the DNA. The repertoire holds 300,000 or so clones, with 85% to 90% as singletons. Germline assignment: CDR1 SGHKS and CDR2 YYEKEE (reference sequence). V dropped 1 base and J dropped 3 bases, with 10 bases sitting between them. The CDR3 covers 14 residues. Material for sequencing was peripheral blood. The receptor comes from a woman aged 35 to 49 with acute or convalescent COVID-19. The V gene is TRBV5-5, the J gene TRBJ2-5; no clear D. For the CDR3, the DNA is TGTGCCAGCAGCTTGCGGTCCCCTAAAGAGACCCAGTACTTC. This translates into CASSLRSPKETQYF.